The T cell receptor (beta chain) described here comes from a study of cytomegalovirus exposure and HLA in healthy donors. Findings and caveats of the study: According to a subsequent analysis, TCR clusters identified in the first cohort showed a tendency to co-occur across the roughly 120 validation repertoires. Cytomegalovirus association was listed for about 180 TCR beta chains.

Only in-frame clones appear in the TCRdb table, and some are missing; sequencing was by immunoSEQ multiplex PCR. The sample records some 100,000 clones, about nine tenths being singletons. Trimming removed 7 bases from V and 2 bases from J, with 14 bases in between. CDR1 is SQVTM, CDR2 ANQGSEA, per germline. The CDR3 has 13 amino acids. In regard to this clone: As yet, its antigen is unknown.

V and J are TRBV29-1 and TRBJ1-1; D ambiguous. The TCR originated in a woman under 30 in good health and CMV-seronegative. The sequencing input was PBMCs. This chain's CDR3 is CSAVSAGNTEAFF. CDR3 DNA: TGCAGCGCCGTCTCCGCCGGTAACACTGAAGCTTTCTTT. Full variable domain (missing parts from reference TRBV29-1 and TRBJ1-1): SAVISQKPSRDICQRGTSLTIQCQVDSQVTMMFWYRQQPGQSLTLIATANQGSEATYESGFVIDKFPISRPNLTFSTLTVSNMSPEDSSIYLCSAVSAGNTEAFFGQGTRLTVV.